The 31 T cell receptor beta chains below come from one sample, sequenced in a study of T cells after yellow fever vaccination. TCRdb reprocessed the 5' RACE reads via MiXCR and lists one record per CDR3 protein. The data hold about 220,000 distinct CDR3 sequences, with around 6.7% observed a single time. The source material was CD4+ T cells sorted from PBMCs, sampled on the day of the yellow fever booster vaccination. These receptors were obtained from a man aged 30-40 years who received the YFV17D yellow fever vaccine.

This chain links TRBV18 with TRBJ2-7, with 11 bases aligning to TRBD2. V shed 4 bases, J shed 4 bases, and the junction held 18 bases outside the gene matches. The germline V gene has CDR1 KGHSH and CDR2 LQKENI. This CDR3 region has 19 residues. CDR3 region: CASSHPGVTSGKVVYEQYF. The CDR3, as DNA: TGTGCCAGCTCACATCCCGGAGTGACTAGCGGGAAGGTGGTGTACGAGCAGTACTTC.

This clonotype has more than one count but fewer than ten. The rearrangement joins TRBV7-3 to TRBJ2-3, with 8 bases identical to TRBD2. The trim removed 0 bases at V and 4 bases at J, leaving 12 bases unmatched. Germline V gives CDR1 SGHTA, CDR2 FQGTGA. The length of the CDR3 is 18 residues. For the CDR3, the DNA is TGTGCCAGCAGCTTAACGGCTAATCCGGGACTAGTTTCAGATACGCAGTATTTT. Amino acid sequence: CASSLTANPGLVSDTQYF.

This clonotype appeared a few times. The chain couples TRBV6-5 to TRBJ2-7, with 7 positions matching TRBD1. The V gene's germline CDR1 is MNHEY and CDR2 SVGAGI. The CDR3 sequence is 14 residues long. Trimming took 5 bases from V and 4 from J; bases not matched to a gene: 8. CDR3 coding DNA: TGTGCCAGCAGTCTCCGACAGGGAGTATACGAGCAGTACTTC. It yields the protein CASSLRQGVYEQYF.

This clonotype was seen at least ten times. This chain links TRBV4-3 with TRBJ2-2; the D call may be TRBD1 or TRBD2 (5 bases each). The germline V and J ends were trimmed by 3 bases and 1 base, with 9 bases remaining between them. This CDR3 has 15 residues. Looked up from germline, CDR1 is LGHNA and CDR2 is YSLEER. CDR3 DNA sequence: TGCGCCAGCAGCCAGGGGGTTTTGAACACCGGGGAGCTGTTTTTT. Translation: CASSQGVLNTGELFF.

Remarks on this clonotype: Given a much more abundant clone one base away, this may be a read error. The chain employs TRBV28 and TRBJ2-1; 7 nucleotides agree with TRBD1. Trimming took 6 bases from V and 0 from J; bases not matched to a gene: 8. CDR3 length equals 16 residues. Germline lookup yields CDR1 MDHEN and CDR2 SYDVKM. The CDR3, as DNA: TGTGCCAGCAGCTCAGGTCCAGGGGGCTCCTACAATGAGCAGTTCTTC. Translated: CASSSGPGGSYNEQFF.

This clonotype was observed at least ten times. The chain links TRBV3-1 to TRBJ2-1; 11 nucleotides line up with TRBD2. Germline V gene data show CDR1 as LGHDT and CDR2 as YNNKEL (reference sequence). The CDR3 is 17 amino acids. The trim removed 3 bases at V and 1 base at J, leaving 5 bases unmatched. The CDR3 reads CASSQLLAGESYNEQFF. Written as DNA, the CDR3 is TGTGCCAGCAGCCAGCTACTAGCGGGAGAGTCCTACAATGAGCAGTTCTTC.

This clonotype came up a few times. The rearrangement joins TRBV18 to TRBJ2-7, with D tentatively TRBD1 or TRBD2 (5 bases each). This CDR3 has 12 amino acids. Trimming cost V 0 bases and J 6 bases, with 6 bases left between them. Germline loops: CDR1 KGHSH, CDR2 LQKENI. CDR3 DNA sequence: TGTGCCAGCTCACCACCGGGGGTCGAGCAGTACTTC. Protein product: CASSPPGVEQYF.

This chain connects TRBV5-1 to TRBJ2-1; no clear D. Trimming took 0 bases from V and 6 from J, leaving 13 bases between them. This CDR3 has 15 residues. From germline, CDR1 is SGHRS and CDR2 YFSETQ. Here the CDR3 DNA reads TGCGCCAGCAGCTTGGACCCCCCTAACAGCAATGAGCAGTTCTTC. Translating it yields CASSLDPPNSNEQFF.

CDR3 bases: TGTGCCAGCAGCCAGACGGGGCGGGATACGCAGTATTTT. Translated, it gives CASSQTGRDTQYF. The V call is TRBV3-1, the J call TRBJ2-3; D may be TRBD1 or TRBD2 (5 bases each). The germline gives CDR1 LGHDT, CDR2 YNNKEL (reference sequence). The CDR3 has 13 amino acids. Trimming removed 3 bases at V and 6 bases at J, with 10 bases between.

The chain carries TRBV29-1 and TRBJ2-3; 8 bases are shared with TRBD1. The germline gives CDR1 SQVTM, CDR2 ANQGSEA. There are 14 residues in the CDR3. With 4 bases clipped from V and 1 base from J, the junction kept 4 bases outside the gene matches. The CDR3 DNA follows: TGCAGCGTTGGGCGGGGACAGGGCACAGATACGCAGTATTTT. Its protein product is CSVGRGQGTDTQYF.

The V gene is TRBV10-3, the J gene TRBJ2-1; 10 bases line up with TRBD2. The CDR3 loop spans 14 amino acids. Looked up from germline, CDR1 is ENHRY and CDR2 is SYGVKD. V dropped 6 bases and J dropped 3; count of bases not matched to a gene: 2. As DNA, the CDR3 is TGTGCCATCAGGGCTAGCGGGAGCTACAATGAGCAGTTCTTC. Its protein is CAIRASGSYNEQFF.

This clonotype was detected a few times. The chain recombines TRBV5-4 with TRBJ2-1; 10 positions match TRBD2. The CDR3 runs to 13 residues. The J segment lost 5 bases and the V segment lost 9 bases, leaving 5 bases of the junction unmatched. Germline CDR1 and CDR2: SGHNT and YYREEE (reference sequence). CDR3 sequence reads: CATRLAGNNEQFF. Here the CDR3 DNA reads TGTGCCACTCGACTAGCGGGTAACAATGAGCAGTTCTTC.

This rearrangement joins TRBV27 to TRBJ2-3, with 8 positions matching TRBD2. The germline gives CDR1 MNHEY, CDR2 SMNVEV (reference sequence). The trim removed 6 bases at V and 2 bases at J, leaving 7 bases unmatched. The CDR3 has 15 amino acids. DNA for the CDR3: TGTGCCAGCAGCCTAGCGGGCGTACTCACAGATACGCAGTATTTT. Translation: CASSLAGVLTDTQYF.

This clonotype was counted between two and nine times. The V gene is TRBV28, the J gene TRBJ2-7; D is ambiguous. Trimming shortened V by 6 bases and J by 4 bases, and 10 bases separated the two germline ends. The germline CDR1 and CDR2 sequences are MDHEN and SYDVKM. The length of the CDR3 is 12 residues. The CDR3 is CASSLIVYEQYF. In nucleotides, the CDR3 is TGTGCCAGCAGCTTGATAGTATACGAGCAGTACTTC.

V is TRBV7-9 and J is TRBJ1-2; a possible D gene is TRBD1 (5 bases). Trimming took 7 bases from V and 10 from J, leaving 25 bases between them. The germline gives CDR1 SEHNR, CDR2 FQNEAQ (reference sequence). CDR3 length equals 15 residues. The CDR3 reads CASKFHSSQRGNYTF. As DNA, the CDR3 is TGTGCCAGCAAGTTTCACAGTTCGCAGAGGGGAAACTACACCTTC.

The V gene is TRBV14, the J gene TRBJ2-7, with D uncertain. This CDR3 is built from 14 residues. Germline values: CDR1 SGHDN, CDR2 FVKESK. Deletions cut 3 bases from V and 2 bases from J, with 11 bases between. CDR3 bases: TGTGCCAGCAGCCAGGGTCTCCTACCCTACGAGCAGTACTTC. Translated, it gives CASSQGLLPYEQYF.

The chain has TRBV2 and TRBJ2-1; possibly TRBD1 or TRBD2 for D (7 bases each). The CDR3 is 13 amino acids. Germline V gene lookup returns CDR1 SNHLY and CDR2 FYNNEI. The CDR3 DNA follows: TGTGCAACCAGGGGGGGGAGCTACAATGAGCAGTTCTTC. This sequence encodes CATRGGSYNEQFF.

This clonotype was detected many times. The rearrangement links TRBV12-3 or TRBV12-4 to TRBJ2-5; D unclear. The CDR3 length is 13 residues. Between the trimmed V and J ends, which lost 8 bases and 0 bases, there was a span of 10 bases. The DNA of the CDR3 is TGTGCCAGCGCAACGGGCAACCAAGAGACCCAGTACTTC. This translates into CASATGNQETQYF.

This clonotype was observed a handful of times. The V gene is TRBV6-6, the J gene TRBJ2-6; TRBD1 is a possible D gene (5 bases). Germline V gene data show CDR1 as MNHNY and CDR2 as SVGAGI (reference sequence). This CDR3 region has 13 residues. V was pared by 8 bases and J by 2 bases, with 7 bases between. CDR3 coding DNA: TGTGCCAGCCAGGGTGCTGGGGCCAACGTCCTGACTTTC. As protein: CASQGAGANVLTF.

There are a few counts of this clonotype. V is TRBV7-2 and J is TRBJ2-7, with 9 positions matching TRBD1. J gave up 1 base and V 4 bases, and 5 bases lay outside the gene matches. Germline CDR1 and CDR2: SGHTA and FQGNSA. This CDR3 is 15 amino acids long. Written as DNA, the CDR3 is TGTGCCAGCAGCTACGAAGGACAGGGGTCCTACGAGCAGTACTTC. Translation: CASSYEGQGSYEQYF.

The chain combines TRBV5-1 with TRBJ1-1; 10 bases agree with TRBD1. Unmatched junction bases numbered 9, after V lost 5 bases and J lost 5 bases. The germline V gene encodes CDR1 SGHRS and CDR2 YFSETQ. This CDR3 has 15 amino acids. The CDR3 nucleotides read TGCGCCAGCAGGTTAGCCCCGGGACAGGGGACTGAAGCTTTCTTT. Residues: CASRLAPGQGTEAFF.

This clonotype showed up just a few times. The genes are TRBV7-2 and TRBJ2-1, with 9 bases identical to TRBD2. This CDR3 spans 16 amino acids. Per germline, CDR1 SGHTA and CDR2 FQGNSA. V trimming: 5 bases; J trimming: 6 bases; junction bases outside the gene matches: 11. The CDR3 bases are TGTGCCAGCAGCCTCCAGGGTCGACTAGCGGTCAATGAGCAGTTCTTC. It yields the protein CASSLQGRLAVNEQFF.

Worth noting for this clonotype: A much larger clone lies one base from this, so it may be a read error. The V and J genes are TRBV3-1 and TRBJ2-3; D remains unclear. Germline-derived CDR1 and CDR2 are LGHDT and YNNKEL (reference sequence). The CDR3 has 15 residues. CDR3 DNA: TGTGCCAGCACCCAAGATAGGCAGGCCACAGATACGCAGTATTTT. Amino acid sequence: CASTQDRQATDTQYF.

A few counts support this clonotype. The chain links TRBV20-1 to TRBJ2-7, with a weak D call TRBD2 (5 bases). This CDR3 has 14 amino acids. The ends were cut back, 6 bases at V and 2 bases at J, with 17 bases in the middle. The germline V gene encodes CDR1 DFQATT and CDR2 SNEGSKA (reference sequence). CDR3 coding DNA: TGCAGTGCCTTCCGCTCGGACGGGACCTACGAGCAGTACTTC. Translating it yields CSAFRSDGTYEQYF.

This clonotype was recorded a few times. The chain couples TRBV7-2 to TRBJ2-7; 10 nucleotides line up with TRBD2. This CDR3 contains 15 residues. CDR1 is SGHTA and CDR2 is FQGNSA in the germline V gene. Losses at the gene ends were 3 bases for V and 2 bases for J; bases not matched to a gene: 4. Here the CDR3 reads CASSFSGRGPYEQYF. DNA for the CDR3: TGTGCCAGCAGCTTCAGCGGGAGGGGGCCCTACGAGCAGTACTTC.

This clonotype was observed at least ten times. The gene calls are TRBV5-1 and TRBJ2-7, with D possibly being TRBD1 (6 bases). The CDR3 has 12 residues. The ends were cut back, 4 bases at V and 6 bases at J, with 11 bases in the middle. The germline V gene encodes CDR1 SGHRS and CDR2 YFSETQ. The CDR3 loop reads CASSRAGVEQYF. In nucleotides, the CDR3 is TGCGCCAGCAGCCGGGCAGGGGTCGAGCAGTACTTC.

In nucleotides, the CDR3 is TGTGCCACCCGAGGGACCGGGGAGCTGTTTTTT. This codes for CATRGTGELFF. V usage is TRBV12-3 or TRBV12-4 and J usage is TRBJ2-2; tentatively, D is TRBD2 (5 bases). The CDR3 totals 11 residues. V gave up 10 bases and J gave up 5 bases, with 8 bases separating them.

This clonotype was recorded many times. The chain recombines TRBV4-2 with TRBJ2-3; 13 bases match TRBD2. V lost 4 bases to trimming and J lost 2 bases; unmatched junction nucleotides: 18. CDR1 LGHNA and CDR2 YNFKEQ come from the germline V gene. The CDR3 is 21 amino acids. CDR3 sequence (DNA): TGTGCCAGCAGCCGCCAAACACTAGCGGGAGGGCCAAGGACCTACACAGATACGCAGTATTTT. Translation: CASSRQTLAGGPRTYTDTQYF.

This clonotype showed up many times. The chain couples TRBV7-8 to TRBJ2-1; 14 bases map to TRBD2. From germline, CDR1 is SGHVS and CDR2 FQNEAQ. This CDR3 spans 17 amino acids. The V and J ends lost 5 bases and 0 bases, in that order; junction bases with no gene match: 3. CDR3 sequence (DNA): TGTGCCAGCAGCCGGACTAGCGGGGGGAGCTCCTACAATGAGCAGTTCTTC. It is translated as CASSRTSGGSSYNEQFF. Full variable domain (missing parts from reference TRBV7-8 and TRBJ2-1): GAGVSQSPRYKVAKRGQDVALRCDPISGHVSLFWYQQALGQGPEFLTYFQNEAQLDKSGLPSDRFFAERPEGSVSTLKIQRTQQEDSAVYLCASSRTSGGSSYNEQFFGPGTRLTVL.

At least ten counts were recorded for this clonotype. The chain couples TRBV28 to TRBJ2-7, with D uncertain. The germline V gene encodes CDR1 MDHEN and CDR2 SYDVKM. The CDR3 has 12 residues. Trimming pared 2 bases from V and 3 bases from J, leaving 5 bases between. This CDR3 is CASSLISYEQYF. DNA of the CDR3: TGTGCCAGCAGTTTAATTAGCTACGAGCAGTACTTC.

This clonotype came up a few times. This chain's CDR3 is CATSTQQVWSYNEQFF. In nucleotides, the CDR3 is TGTGCCACCAGCACCCAACAGGTGTGGTCCTACAATGAGCAGTTCTTC. V is TRBV15 and J is TRBJ2-1, with D possibly matching TRBD1 (5 bases). V dropped 4 bases and J dropped 1 base, with 14 bases sitting between them. This CDR3 contains 16 residues. CDR1 is LNHNV and CDR2 is YYDKDF in the germline V gene (reference sequence).